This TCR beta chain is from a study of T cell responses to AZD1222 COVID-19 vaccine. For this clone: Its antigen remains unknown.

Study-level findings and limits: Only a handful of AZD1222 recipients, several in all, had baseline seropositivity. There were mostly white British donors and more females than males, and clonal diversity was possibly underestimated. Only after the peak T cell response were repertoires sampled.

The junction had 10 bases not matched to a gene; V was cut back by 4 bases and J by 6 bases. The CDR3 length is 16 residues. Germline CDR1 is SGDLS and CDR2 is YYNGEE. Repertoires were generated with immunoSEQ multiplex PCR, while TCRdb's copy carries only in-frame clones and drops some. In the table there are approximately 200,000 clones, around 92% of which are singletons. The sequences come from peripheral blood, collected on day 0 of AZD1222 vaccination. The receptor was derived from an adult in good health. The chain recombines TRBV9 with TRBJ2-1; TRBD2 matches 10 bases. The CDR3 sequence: CASSPRTSGVGNEQFF. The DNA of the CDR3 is TGTGCCAGCAGCCCGCGGACTAGCGGCGTAGGCAATGAGCAGTTCTTC.